This is a list of T cell receptor beta chains from one sample in a study of blood T cells in healthy people across ages. TCRdb ran MiXCR on the 5' RACE reads and lists one entry per CDR3 protein. The data show more than 900,000 distinct CDR3 sequences, just under 30% seen once. In addition, the sample was reused for a study of T cells of mothers and their children.

The sample taken for sequencing was blood. Receptors were obtained from a woman between 40 and 55 years old in good health. Each CDR3 is given with its conserved first and last residue. D genes are given only for firm matches. Clone size is given for some rows only: seen once, a few or many times, or a class if the clone is expanded.

abundance	len	d_gene	v_gene	j_gene	CDR3aa	CDR3nt
.	16	.	TRBV3-1	TRBJ2-7	CASSQGSMGSSYEQYF	TGTGCCAGCAGCCAAGGGAGTATGGGGAGCTCCTACGAGCAGTACTTC
many	12	.	TRBV29-1	TRBJ2-7	CSAGLSPYEQYF	TGCAGCGCCGGTTTGTCTCCCTACGAGCAGTACTTC
.	16	.	TRBV7-2	TRBJ1-4	CASSHGAGRFNEKRFF	TGTGCCAGCAGCCATGGAGCTGGGCGTTTTAATGAAAAACGGTTTTTT
.	15	.	TRBV19	TRBJ2-3	CACAMEGGSTDTQYF	TGTGCCTGTGCGATGGAGGGGGGGTCGACAGATACGCAGTATTTT
many	16	TRBD2	TRBV20-1	TRBJ2-1	CSARDERGGSYNEQFF	TGCAGTGCTAGAGATGAACGGGGGGGCTCCTACAATGAGCAGTTCTTC
few	13	TRBD1	TRBV20-1	TRBJ1-1	CSATDRVNTEAFF	TGCAGTGCCACGGACAGGGTAAACACTGAAGCTTTCTTT
few	15	TRBD2	TRBV27	TRBJ2-7	CASSLRAGVRDEQYF	TGTGCCAGCAGTTTACGAGCGGGGGTTCGCGATGAGCAGTACTTC
many	15	TRBD2	TRBV27	TRBJ2-7	CASSAGLAGAYEQYF	TGTGCCAGCAGTGCAGGACTAGCGGGGGCCTACGAGCAGTACTTC
many	13	.	TRBV25-1	TRBJ2-1	CASNPGVMGEQFF	TGTGCCAGCAACCCAGGGGTAATGGGTGAGCAGTTCTTC
few	13	.	TRBV10-3	TRBJ1-1	CAISESRDTEAFF	TGTGCCATCAGTGAGTCGAGGGACACTGAAGCTTTCTTT